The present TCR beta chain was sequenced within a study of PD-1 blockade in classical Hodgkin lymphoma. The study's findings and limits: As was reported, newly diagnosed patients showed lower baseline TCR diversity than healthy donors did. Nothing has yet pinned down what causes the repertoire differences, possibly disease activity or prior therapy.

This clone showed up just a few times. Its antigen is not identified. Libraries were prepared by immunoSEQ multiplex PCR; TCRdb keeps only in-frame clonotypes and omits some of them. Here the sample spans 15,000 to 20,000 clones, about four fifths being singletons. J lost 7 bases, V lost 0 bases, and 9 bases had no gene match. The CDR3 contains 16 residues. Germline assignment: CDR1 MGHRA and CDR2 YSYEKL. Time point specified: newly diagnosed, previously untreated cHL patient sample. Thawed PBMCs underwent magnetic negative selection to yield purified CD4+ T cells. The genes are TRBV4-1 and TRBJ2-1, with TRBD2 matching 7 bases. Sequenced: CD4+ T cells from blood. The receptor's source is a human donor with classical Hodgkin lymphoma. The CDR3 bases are TGCGCCAGCAGCCAAGATGGGGGGGGAGTCTTGAATGAGCAGTTCTTC. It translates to CASSQDGGGVLNEQFF.